Following are 2 T cell receptor beta chains from one sample sequenced in a study of T cell responses to AZD1222 COVID-19 vaccine. Produced via immunoSEQ multiplex PCR; TCRdb's table is partial and in-frame only. Of 85,000 to 90,000 clones listed, about 89% are singletons. The source was peripheral blood, collected 28 days after the second AZD1222 dose. The receptors originated from an adult who received the AZD1222 COVID-19 vaccine.

V usage is TRBV7-9 and J usage is TRBJ1-3; the D is unclear. Trimming took 5 bases from V and 2 from J, leaving 13 bases between them. Germline V gene sequence: CDR1 SEHNR, CDR2 FQNEAQ (reference sequence). CDR3 length: 15 amino acids. The CDR3 DNA reads as TGTGCCAGCAGCACGCTCGCGGGAGCTGGAAACACCATATATTTT. The encoded protein is CASSTLAGAGNTIYF.

The V call is TRBV6-5, the J call TRBJ2-7, with D perhaps being TRBD1 or TRBD2 (7 bases each). Germline V gives CDR1 MNHEY, CDR2 SVGAGI. The CDR3 runs 14 residues. V was shortened by 6 bases and J by 3 bases, with 15 bases between the two germline ends. CDR3 loop: CASSPGGVSYEQYF. In nucleotides, the CDR3 is TGTGCCAGCAGCCCAGGGGGGGTGAGCTACGAGCAGTACTTC.